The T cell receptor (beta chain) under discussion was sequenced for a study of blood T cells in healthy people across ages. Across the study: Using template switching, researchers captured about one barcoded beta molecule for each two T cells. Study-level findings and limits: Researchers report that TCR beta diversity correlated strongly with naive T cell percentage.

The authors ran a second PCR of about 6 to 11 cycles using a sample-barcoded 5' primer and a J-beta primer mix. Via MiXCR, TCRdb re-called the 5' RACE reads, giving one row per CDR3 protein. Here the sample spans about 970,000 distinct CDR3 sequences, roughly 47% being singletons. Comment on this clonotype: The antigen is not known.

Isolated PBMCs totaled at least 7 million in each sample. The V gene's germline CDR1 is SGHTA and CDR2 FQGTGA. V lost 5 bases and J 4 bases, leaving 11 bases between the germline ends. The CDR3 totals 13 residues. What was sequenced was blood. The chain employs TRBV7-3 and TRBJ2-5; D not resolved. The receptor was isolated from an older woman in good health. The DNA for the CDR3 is TGTGCCAGCAGCGCCTTTAGGCGAGAGACCCAGTACTTC. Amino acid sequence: CASSAFRRETQYF. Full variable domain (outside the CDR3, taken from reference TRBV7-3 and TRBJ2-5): GAGVSQTPSNKVTEKGKYVELRCDPISGHTALYWYRQSLGQGPEFLIYFQGTGAADDSGLPNDRFFAVRPEGSVSTLKIQRTERGDSAVYLCASSAFRRETQYFGPGTRLLVL.